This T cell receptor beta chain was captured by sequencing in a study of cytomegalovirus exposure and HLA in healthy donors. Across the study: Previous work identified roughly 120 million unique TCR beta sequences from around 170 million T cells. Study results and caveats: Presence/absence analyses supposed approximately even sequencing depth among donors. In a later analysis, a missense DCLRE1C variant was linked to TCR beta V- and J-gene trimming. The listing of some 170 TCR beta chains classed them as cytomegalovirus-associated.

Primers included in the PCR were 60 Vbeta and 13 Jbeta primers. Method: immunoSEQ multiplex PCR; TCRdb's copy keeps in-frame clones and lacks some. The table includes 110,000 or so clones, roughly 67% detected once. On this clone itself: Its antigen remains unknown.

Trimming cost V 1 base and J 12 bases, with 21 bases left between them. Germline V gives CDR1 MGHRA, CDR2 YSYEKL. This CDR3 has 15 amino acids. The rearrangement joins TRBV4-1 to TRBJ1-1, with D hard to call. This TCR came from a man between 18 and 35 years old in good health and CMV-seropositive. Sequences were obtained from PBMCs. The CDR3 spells CASSQGYGSGGPTFF. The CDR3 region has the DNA TGCGCCAGCAGCCAAGGCTACGGGAGCGGAGGGCCAACTTTCTTT.